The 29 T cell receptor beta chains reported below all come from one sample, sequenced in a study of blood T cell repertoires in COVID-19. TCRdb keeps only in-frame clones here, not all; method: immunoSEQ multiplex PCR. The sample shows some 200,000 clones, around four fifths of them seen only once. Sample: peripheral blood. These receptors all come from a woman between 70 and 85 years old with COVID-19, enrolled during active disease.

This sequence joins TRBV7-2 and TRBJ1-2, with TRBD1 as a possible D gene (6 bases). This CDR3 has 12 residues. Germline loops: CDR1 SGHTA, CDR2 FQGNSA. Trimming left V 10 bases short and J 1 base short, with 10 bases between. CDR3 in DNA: TGTGCCAAGGGGGACAATAACTATGGCTACACCTTC. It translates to CAKGDNNYGYTF.

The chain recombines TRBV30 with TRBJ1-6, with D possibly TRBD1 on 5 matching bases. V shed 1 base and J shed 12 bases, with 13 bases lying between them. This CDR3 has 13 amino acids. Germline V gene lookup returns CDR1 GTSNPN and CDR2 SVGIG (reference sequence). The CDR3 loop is CAWSDRSMGPLHF. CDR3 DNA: TGTGCCTGGAGTGACAGGAGCATGGGACCCCTCCACTTT.

Here the CDR3 reads CASEEGQARKKQYF. CDR3 bases: TGTGCCAGCGAGGAGGGACAGGCTCGAAAAAAGCAGTACTTC. This rearrangement joins TRBV2 to TRBJ2-7; 8 bases align to TRBD1. V lost 8 bases, J lost 8 bases, and 14 bases stayed unmatched. The V gene's germline CDR1 is SNHLY and CDR2 FYNNEI. The CDR3 is 14 residues long.

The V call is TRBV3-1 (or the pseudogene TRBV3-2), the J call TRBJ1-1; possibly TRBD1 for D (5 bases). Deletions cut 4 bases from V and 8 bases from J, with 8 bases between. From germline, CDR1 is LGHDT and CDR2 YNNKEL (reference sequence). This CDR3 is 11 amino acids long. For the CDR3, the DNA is TGTGCCAGCAGCCGACAGAGGGAAGCTTTCTTT. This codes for CASSRQREAFF.

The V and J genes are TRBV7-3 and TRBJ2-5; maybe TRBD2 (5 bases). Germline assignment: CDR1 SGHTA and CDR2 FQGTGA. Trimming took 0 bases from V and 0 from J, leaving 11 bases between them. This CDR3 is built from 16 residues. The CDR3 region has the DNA TGTGCCAGCAGCTTAACGGGCCGGCGGGACCAAGAGACCCAGTACTTC. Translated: CASSLTGRRDQETQYF.

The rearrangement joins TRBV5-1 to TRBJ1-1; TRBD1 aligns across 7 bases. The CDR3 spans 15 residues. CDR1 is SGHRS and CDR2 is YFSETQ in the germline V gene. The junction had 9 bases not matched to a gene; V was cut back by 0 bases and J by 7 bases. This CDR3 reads CASSLDGTARGEAFF. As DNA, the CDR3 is TGCGCCAGCAGCTTGGACGGGACAGCGCGGGGTGAAGCTTTCTTT.

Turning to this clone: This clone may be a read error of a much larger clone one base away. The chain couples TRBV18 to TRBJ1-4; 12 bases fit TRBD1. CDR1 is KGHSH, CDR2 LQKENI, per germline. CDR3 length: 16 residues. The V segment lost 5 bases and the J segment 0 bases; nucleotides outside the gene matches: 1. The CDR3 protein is CASSGTGGATNEKLFF. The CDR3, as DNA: TGTGCCAGCTCAGGGACAGGGGGCGCAACTAATGAAAAACTGTTTTTT.

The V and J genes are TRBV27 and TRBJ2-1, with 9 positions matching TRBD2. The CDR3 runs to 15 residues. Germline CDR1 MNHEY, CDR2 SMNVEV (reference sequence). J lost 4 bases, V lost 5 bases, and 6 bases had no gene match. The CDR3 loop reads CASSPRLAAYNEQFF. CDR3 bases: TGTGCCAGCAGTCCCAGACTAGCGGCTTACAATGAGCAGTTCTTC.

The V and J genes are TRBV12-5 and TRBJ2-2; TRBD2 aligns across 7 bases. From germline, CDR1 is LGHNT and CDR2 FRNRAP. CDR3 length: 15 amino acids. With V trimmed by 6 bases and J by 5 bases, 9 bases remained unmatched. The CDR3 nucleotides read TGTGCTAGTGGCCAGCCGGGACTATCGACCGGGGAGCTGTTTTTT. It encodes CASGQPGLSTGELFF. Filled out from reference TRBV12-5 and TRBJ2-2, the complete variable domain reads DARVTQTPRHKVTEMGQEVTMRCQPILGHNTVFWYRQTMMQGLELLAYFRNRAPLDDSGMPKDRFSAEMPDATLATLKIQPSEPRDSAVYFCASGQPGLSTGELFFGEGSRLTVL.

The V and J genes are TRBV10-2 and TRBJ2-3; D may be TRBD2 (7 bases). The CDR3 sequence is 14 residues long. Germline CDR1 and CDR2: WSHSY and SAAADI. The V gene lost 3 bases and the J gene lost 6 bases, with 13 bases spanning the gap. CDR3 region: CASSERGAPDTQYF. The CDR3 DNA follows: TGCGCCAGCAGTGAACGGGGGGCGCCCGATACGCAGTATTTT.

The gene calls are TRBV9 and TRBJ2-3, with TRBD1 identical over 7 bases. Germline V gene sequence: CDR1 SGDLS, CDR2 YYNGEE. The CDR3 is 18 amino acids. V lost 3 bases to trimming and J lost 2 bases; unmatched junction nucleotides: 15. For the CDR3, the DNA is TGTGCCAGCAGCGAGGGCAAGCCTGCAGGGGGTGCCACAGATACGCAGTATTTT. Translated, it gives CASSEGKPAGGATDTQYF. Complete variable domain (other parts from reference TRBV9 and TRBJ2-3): DSGVTQTPKHLITATGQRVTLRCSPRSGDLSVYWYQQSLDQGLQFLIQYYNGEERAKGNILERFSAQQFPDLHSELNLSSLELGDSALYFCASSEGKPAGGATDTQYFGPGTRLTVL.

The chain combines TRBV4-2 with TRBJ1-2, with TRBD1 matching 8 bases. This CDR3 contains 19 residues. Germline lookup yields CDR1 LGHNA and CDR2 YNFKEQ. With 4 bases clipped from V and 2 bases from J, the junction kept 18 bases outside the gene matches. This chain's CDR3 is CASSPIENGQGASNYGYTF. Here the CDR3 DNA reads TGTGCCAGCAGCCCAATAGAGAATGGGCAGGGGGCTTCAAACTATGGCTACACCTTC.

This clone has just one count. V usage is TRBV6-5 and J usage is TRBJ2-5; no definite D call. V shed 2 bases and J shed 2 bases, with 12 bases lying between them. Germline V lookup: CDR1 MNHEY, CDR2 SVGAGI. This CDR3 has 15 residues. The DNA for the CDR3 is TGTGCCAGCAGTTACAGGCCAGCTAGGCAAGAGACCCAGTACTTC. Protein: CASSYRPARQETQYF.

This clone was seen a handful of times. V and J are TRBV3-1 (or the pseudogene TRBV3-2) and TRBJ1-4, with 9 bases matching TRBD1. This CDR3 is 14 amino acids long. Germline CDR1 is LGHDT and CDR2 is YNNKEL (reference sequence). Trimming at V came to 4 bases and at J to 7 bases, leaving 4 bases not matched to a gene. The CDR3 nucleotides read TGTGCCAGCAGCCCGACAGGGGGGGGTGAAAAACTGTTTTTT. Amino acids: CASSPTGGGEKLFF.

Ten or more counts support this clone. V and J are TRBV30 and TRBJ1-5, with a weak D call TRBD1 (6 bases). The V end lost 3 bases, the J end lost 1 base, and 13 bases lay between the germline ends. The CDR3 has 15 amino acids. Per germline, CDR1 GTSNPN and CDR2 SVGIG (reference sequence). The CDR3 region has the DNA TGTGCCTGGAGCCGACAGGCGCGGAGCAATCAGCCCCAGCATTTT. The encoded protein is CAWSRQARSNQPQHF.

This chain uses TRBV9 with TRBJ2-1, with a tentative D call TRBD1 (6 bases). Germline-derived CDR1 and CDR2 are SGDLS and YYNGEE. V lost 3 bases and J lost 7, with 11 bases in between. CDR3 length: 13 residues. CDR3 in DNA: TGTGCCAGCAGCGGGACAGCGAAGAATGAGCAGTTCTTC. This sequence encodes CASSGTAKNEQFF.

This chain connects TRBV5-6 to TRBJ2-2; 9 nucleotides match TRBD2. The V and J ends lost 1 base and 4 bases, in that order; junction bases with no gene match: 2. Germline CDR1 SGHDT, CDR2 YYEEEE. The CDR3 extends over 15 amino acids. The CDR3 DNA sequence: TGTGCCAGCAGCTTGCTACTAGCGGGCACCGGGGAGCTGTTTTTT. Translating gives CASSLLLAGTGELFF.

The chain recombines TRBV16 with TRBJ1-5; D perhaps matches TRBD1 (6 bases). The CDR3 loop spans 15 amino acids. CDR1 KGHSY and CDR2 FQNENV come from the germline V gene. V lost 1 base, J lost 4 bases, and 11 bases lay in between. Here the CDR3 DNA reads TGTGCCAGCAGCCAATTAGGGGGTGCAAATCAGCCCCAGCATTTT. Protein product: CASSQLGGANQPQHF.

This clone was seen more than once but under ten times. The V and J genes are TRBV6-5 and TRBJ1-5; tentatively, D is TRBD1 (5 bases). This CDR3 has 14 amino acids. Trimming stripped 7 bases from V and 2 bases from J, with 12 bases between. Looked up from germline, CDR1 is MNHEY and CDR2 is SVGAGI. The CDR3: CASIEGGGNQPQHF. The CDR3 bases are TGTGCCAGCATCGAGGGAGGGGGCAATCAGCCCCAGCATTTT.

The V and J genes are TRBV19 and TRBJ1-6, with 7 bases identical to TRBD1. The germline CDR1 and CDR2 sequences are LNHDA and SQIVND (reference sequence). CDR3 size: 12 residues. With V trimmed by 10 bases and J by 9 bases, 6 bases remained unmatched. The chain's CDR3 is CATRQGSSPLHF. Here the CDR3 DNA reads TGTGCCACACGACAGGGCTCTTCACCCCTCCACTTT.

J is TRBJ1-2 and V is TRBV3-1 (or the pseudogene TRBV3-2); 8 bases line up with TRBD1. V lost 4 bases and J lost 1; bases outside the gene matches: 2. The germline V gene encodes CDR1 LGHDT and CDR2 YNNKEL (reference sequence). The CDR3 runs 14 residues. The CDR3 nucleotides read TGTGCCAGCAGCCGGACAGGGCTTAACTATGGCTACACCTTC. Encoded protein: CASSRTGLNYGYTF.

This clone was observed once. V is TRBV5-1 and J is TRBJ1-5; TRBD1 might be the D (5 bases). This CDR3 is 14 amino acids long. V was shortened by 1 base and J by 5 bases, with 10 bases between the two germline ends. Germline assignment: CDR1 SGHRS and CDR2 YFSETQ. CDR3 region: CASSLRGGDQPQHF. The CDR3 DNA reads TGCGCCAGCAGCTTGAGGGGAGGCGATCAGCCCCAGCATTTT. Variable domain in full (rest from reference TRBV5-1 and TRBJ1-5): KAGVTQTPRYLIKTRGQQVTLSCSPISGHRSVSWYQQTPGQGLQFLFEYFSETQRNKGNFPGRFSGRQFSNSRSEMNVSTLELGDSALYLCASSLRGGDQPQHFGDGTRLSIL.

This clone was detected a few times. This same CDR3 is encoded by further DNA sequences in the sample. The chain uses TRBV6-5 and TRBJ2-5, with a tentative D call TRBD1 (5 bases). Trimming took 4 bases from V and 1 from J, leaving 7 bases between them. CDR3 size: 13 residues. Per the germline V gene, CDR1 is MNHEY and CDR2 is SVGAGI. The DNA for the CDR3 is TGTGCCAGCAGTTGGACATCCCAAGAGACCCAGTACTTC. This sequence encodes CASSWTSQETQYF.

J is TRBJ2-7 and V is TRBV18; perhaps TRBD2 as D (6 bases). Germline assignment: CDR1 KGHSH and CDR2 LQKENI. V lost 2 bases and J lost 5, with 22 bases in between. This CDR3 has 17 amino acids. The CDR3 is CASSPTLPTGGFDEQYF. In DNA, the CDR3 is TGTGCCAGCTCACCAACACTACCGACTGGGGGGTTCGACGAGCAGTACTTC.

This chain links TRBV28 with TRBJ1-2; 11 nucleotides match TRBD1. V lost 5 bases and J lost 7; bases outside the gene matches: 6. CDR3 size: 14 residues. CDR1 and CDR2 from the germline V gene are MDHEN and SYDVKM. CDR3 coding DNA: TGTGCCAGCAGTCTGCTGGGACAGGGGGGTGGCTACACCTTC. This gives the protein CASSLLGQGGGYTF.

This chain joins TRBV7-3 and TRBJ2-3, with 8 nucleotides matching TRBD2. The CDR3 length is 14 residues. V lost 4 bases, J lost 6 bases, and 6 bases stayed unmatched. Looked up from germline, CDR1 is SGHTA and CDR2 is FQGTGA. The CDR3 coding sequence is TGTGCCAGCAGCTCTGGACTAGCCGGGGATACGCAGTATTTT. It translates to CASSSGLAGDTQYF.

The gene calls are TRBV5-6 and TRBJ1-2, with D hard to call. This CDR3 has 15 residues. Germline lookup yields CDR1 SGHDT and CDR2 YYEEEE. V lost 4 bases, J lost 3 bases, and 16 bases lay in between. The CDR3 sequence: CASSSLTIQDYGYTF. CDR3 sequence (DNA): TGTGCCAGCAGCAGCTTGACAATTCAGGACTATGGCTACACCTTC. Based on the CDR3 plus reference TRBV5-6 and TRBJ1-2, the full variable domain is DAGVTQSPTHLIKTRGQQVTLRCSPKSGHDTVSWYQQALGQGPQFIFQYYEEEERQRGNFPDRFSGHQFPNYSSELNVNALLLGDSALYLCASSSLTIQDYGYTFGSGTRLTVV.

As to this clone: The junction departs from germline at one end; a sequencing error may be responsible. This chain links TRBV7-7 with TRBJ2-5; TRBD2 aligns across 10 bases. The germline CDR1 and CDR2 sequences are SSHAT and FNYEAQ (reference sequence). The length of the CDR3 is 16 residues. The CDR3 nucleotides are TGTGCTAGCAGCTTACGTAGTAGCGGGAGGAAAGAGACCCAGTACTTC. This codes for CASSLRSSGRKETQYF.

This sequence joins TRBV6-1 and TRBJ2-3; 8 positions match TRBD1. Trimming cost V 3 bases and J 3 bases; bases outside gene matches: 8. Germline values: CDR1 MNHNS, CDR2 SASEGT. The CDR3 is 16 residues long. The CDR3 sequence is CASSDQGAMGTDTQYF. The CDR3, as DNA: TGTGCCAGCAGTGACCAGGGGGCAATGGGTACAGATACGCAGTATTTT.